The 29 T cell receptor beta chains below all came from one sample that was sequenced in a study of blood T cells in healthy people across ages. It was with a sample-barcoded 5' primer and a J-beta primer mix that a second PCR of roughly 7 to 12 cycles was run. Using its own MiXCR run on the 5' RACE reads, TCRdb lists one record per CDR3 protein. The sample shows roughly 680,000 distinct CDR3 sequences, around half of them seen only once. What was sequenced was blood. Receptors were obtained from an older woman in good health.

This rearrangement joins TRBV13 to TRBJ1-2; a weak D match, TRBD1 (5 bases). The CDR3 has 14 amino acids. Germline V gene data show CDR1 as PRHDT and CDR2 as FYEKMQ (reference sequence). With 5 bases removed from V and 0 bases from J, the gap between germline ends came to 10 bases. CDR3 bases: TGTGCCAGCAGCGACGGGGGAACTAACTATGGCTACACCTTC. Its protein product is CASSDGGTNYGYTF.

Sample share makes this clonotype medium-sized. The V and J genes are TRBV12-3 or TRBV12-4 and TRBJ1-2; 9 nucleotides match TRBD1. J was trimmed by 7 bases and V by 8 bases; bases with no gene match: 5. CDR3 length: 12 amino acids. The CDR3: CASGGTGPGYTF. Here the CDR3 DNA reads TGTGCCAGCGGGGGGACAGGGCCTGGCTACACCTTC.

J is TRBJ2-3 and V is TRBV6-2 or TRBV6-3; TRBD2 is a possible D gene (6 bases). Trimming left V 3 bases short and J 4 bases short, with 17 bases between. The length of the CDR3 is 16 residues. Looked up from germline, CDR1 is MNHEY and CDR2 is SVGEGT. This CDR3 reads CASSYLANGSPDTQYF. CDR3 DNA sequence: TGTGCCAGCAGTTATTTGGCTAACGGGAGCCCAGATACGCAGTATTTT.

Concerning this clonotype: Germline and junction disagree at one end, which may indicate a read error. The chain carries TRBV20-1 and TRBJ2-7, with 12 nucleotides matching TRBD2. The CDR3 spans 15 residues. Germline V CDR1 and CDR2: DFQATT, SNEGSKA (reference sequence). In DNA, the CDR3 is TGCAGTACTAGGCCGACTAGCGGGAGTCCCTACGAGCAGTACTTC. Its translation: CSTRPTSGSPYEQYF.

V gene TRBV20-1 combines with J gene TRBJ2-7, with TRBD2 as a possible D gene (5 bases). The CDR3 is made up of 12 amino acids. Germline V lookup: CDR1 DFQATT, CDR2 SNEGSKA (reference sequence). Trimming shortened V by 7 bases and J by 0 bases, and 10 bases separated the two germline ends. CDR3 in DNA: TGCAGTGGAGCTAGCCCCTCCTACGAGCAGTACTTC. Translated, it gives CSGASPSYEQYF.

This clonotype was detected a few times. This chain links TRBV29-1 with TRBJ2-7; the D gene is possibly TRBD2 (6 bases). Trimming removed 3 bases from V and 0 bases from J, with 15 bases in between. Germline V gene data show CDR1 as SQVTM and CDR2 as ANQGSEA. The CDR3 consists of 15 residues. The CDR3 sequence is CSVDRRGSSSYEQYF. CDR3 in DNA: TGCAGCGTTGACAGGCGGGGCAGTAGCTCCTACGAGCAGTACTTC.

This clonotype was seen only a few times. The genes are TRBV5-1 and TRBJ2-1; D is possibly TRBD1 (6 bases). Trimming removed 1 base at V and 3 bases at J, with 14 bases between. Germline V lookup: CDR1 SGHRS, CDR2 YFSETQ. The CDR3 runs 16 residues. As DNA, the CDR3 is TGCGCCAGCAGCTTGCCCACAGGGCTTGGCTACAATGAGCAGTTCTTC. Residues: CASSLPTGLGYNEQFF.

The chain links TRBV28 to TRBJ2-7; TRBD1 aligns across 10 bases. V lost 8 bases and J lost 4; bases outside the gene matches: 8. This CDR3 comprises 14 residues. CDR1 and CDR2 from the germline V gene are MDHEN and SYDVKM. The CDR3, as DNA: TGTGCCAGCCGCCTCCGGACAGGGGGTTACGAGCAGTACTTC. This codes for CASRLRTGGYEQYF. The full variable domain, rest sourced from reference TRBV28 and TRBJ2-7, is DVKVTQSSRYLVKRTGEKVFLECVQDMDHENMFWYRQDPGLGLRLIYFSYDVKMKEKGDIPEGYSVSREKKERFSLILESASTNQTSMYLCASRLRTGGYEQYFGPGTRLTVT.

The table lists this clonotype with a few counts. The rearrangement links TRBV6-2 or TRBV6-3 to TRBJ2-5, with 8 bases lining up with TRBD1. V shed 6 bases and J 1 base; nucleotides not matched to a gene: 1. The CDR3 loop spans 13 amino acids. Germline V gene sequence: CDR1 MNHEY, CDR2 SVGEGT. The CDR3 reads CASRGTGQETQYF. The DNA for the CDR3 is TGTGCCAGCAGAGGGACAGGCCAAGAGACCCAGTACTTC.

The CDR3 reads CASSPPWTGIETQYF. The CDR3 DNA sequence: TGTGCCAGCAGTCCACCATGGACAGGCATAGAGACCCAGTACTTC. The chain has TRBV27 and TRBJ2-5; 7 bases are a match to TRBD1. Germline V gene lookup returns CDR1 MNHEY and CDR2 SMNVEV (reference sequence). The CDR3 runs to 15 residues. Trimming at V came to 5 bases and at J to 4 bases, leaving 10 bases not matched to a gene.

A few counts support this clonotype. The chain has TRBV7-2 and TRBJ2-5; D gene unclear. CDR1 is SGHTA and CDR2 is FQGNSA in the germline V gene. The CDR3 totals 14 residues. V lost 3 bases and J 11 bases, leaving 19 bases between the germline ends. The CDR3, as DNA: TGTGCCAGCAGCTTCGCGCCCGGGCTTTTGGAGCAGTACTTC. Protein: CASSFAPGLLEQYF. The whole variable domain, remainder taken from reference TRBV7-2 and TRBJ2-5, is GAGVSQSPSNKVTEKGKDVELRCDPISGHTALYWYRQSLGQGLEFLIYFQGNSAPDKSGLPSDRFSAERTGGSVSTLTIQRTQQEDSAVYLCASSFAPGLLEQYFGPGTRLLVL.

Ten or more counts support this clonotype. The V gene is TRBV7-2, the J gene TRBJ2-2; 11 bases line up with TRBD1. Unmatched junction bases numbered 5, after V lost 5 bases and J lost 3 bases. Germline-derived CDR1 and CDR2 are SGHTA and FQGNSA. The CDR3 loop spans 16 amino acids. As DNA, the CDR3 is TGTGCCAGCAGCCTCTTGGGACAGGGGGACACCGGGGAGCTGTTTTTT. Amino acids: CASSLLGQGDTGELFF.

J is TRBJ2-5 and V is TRBV5-1; D gene uncertain. Germline loops: CDR1 SGHRS, CDR2 YFSETQ. Trimming took off 1 base at V and 11 bases at J, with 18 bases between the two ends. CDR3 size: 14 residues. The CDR3 DNA reads as TGCGCCAGCAGCTTGAGGTTTCAAGGGAATGAGCAGTACTTC. As protein: CASSLRFQGNEQYF.

This clonotype was found a few times. V gene TRBV5-1 combines with J gene TRBJ1-1; D is undetermined. This CDR3 contains 15 residues. V was cut by 6 bases and J by 0 bases, with 15 bases left in between. The germline V gene has CDR1 SGHRS and CDR2 YFSETQ. CDR3 DNA sequence: TGCGCCAGCAACCCGGAGGGAACTTTGAACACTGAAGCTTTCTTT. Its protein product is CASNPEGTLNTEAFF.

This clonotype was observed at least ten times. V is TRBV12-3 or TRBV12-4 and J is TRBJ2-2; D gene unclear. This CDR3 has 15 residues. Trimming shortened V by 3 bases and J by 3 bases, and 11 bases separated the two germline ends. The CDR3 reads CASSFVASYTGELFF. In nucleotides, the CDR3 is TGTGCCAGCAGTTTTGTGGCTTCTTACACCGGGGAGCTGTTTTTT.

The chain joins TRBV28 to TRBJ2-7; no firm D call. V was cut by 4 bases and J by 1 base, with 20 bases left in between. This CDR3 is 17 amino acids long. The germline gives CDR1 MDHEN, CDR2 SYDVKM. The CDR3 DNA reads TGTGCCAGCAGTTCCAGCCCGGGTAGAGAAAAGTCCTACGAGCAGTACTTC. Its protein is CASSSSPGREKSYEQYF.

This chain connects TRBV7-3 to TRBJ2-4; 11 positions match TRBD2. The J call is in doubt because the DNA end fits TRBJ2-7 better. The CDR3 has 17 residues. In germline, CDR1 is SGHTA, CDR2 FQGTGA. CDR3 DNA: TGTGCCAGCAGCTTACTAGCGGGAGGCCCTCTGGGCCACGAGCAGTACTTC. Translated, it gives CASSLLAGGPLGHEQYF.

This clonotype appeared a few times. This chain connects TRBV9 to TRBJ1-1; D gene unclear. V lost 2 bases and J lost 0, with 5 bases in between. Germline V CDR1 and CDR2: SGDLS, YYNGEE. This CDR3 spans 13 amino acids. DNA of the CDR3: TGTGCCAGCAGCGTTCAGCTGAACACTGAAGCTTTCTTT. As protein: CASSVQLNTEAFF.

In nucleotides, the CDR3 is TGCGCCAGCAGCCAAGGCAGTAACATTCAGTACTTC. Amino acids: CASSQGSNIQYF. The rearrangement uses TRBV4-3 and TRBJ2-4, with D unclear. The CDR3 runs to 12 residues. Germline lookup yields CDR1 LGHNA and CDR2 YSLEER. V was trimmed by 1 base and J by 7 bases, leaving 5 bases between them.

This clonotype has just a few counts. The chain carries TRBV2 and TRBJ2-7; D gene unclear. The CDR3 is 11 residues long. The V end was cut by 7 bases, the J end by 3 bases, with 7 bases between. Germline lookup yields CDR1 SNHLY and CDR2 FYNNEI. The CDR3 is CASIENYEQYF. The CDR3, as DNA: TGTGCCAGCATAGAAAACTACGAGCAGTACTTC.

The rearrangement links TRBV21-1 to TRBJ2-3; the table's D call, TRBD2, was not checked against the DNA. TRBV21-1 is flagged as a pseudogene. The CDR3 contains 20 residues. CDR3 sequence reads: CASSKVSRASRHPNTDTQYF. In DNA, the CDR3 is TGTGCCAGCAGCAAAGTTTCTCGGGCTAGTCGACACCCGAACACAGATACGCAGTATTTT.

The rearrangement links TRBV24-1 to TRBJ2-5, with D unresolved. The CDR3 runs 13 residues. Germline loops: CDR1 KGHDR, CDR2 SFDVKD. Trimming stripped 4 bases from V and 1 base from J, with 6 bases between. CDR3 in amino acids: CATSDPSQETQYF. CDR3 coding DNA: TGTGCCACCAGTGACCCGTCCCAAGAGACCCAGTACTTC.

This clonotype was counted between two and nine times. J is TRBJ1-2 and V is TRBV7-6; D unclear. V was pared by 5 bases and J by 8 bases, with 15 bases between. The CDR3 length is 13 residues. The germline V gene has CDR1 SGHVS and CDR2 FNYEAQ. This CDR3 reads CASSPEGLGGYTF. The CDR3 DNA follows: TGTGCCAGCAGCCCCGAAGGGCTGGGAGGCTACACCTTC.

This chain links TRBV4-2 with TRBJ1-2; D remains ambiguous. With 0 bases removed from V and 1 base from J, the gap between germline ends came to 9 bases. The germline CDR1 and CDR2 sequences are LGHNA and YNFKEQ. CDR3 length: 15 residues. Written as DNA, the CDR3 is TGTGCCAGCAGCCAAGAACCGAGGCTTAACTATGGCTACACCTTC. This gives the protein CASSQEPRLNYGYTF.

The chain employs TRBV6-2 or TRBV6-3 and TRBJ2-3; a possible D gene is TRBD2 (5 bases). In germline, CDR1 is MNHEY, CDR2 SVGEGT. The V end was cut by 5 bases, the J end by 2 bases, with 11 bases between. The CDR3 length is 14 residues. The CDR3 DNA reads as TGTGCCAGCAGTGAAGTAGCGAACACAGATACGCAGTATTTT. Translating gives CASSEVANTDTQYF.

This clonotype was counted once. The genes are TRBV20-1 and TRBJ2-3; 16 positions match TRBD2. CDR1 and CDR2 from the germline V gene are DFQATT and SNEGSKA (reference sequence). The CDR3 spans 19 residues. The junction had 12 bases not matched to a gene; V was cut back by 2 bases and J by 4 bases. CDR3 protein: CSARSPGLAGGNGPDTQYF. CDR3 sequence (DNA): TGCAGTGCTAGATCTCCGGGACTAGCGGGAGGGAATGGCCCAGATACGCAGTATTTT.

This clonotype was seen a handful of times. V usage is TRBV20-1 and J usage is TRBJ2-1; 7 positions agree with TRBD2. Germline trimming cut 4 bases from V and 0 bases from J; bases unmatched to any gene: 9. The CDR3 runs 16 residues. Germline-derived CDR1 and CDR2 are DFQATT and SNEGSKA (reference sequence). CDR3 DNA sequence: TGCAGTGCTAAGGATTATGGCGGGAGCTCCTACAATGAGCAGTTCTTC. It codes for CSAKDYGGSSYNEQFF.

The rearrangement joins TRBV5-1 to TRBJ2-3, with D perhaps TRBD2 (6 bases). The V and J ends lost 4 bases and 0 bases respectively, with 12 bases between them. CDR1 and CDR2 (germline): SGHRS, YFSETQ. The CDR3 is 15 residues long. The CDR3 nucleotides are TGCGCCAGCAGCGATGCGGGACCAAGCACAGATACGCAGTATTTT. This gives the protein CASSDAGPSTDTQYF.

CDR3 nucleotides: TGCGCCAGCAGCCAAGATGCCCTACCAGCGTACTACAATGAGCAGTTCTTC. Residues: CASSQDALPAYYNEQFF. This sequence joins TRBV4-3 and TRBJ2-1, with unresolved D. The CDR3 consists of 17 residues. Germline CDR1 and CDR2: LGHNA and YSLEER. Trimming took off 0 bases at V and 3 bases at J, with 15 bases between the two ends.